This TCR beta chain was identified in a study of T cell responses to AZD1222 COVID-19 vaccine. About the study: Second doses at about 4 or about 12 weeks were pooled.

Worth noting for this clone: Its antigen is undetermined.

The table came from immunoSEQ multiplex PCR; TCRdb's copy has only in-frame clones and leaves some out. The sample holds about 72,000 clones, 86% seen once. Broader study findings: The sample set comprised mostly white British donors with more females, and clonal diversity was possibly underestimated. Spike regions recognized by vaccine-associated CD4 TCRs spanned the protein, led by 160-218 and 743-854. Following two doses of AZD1222, Spike-specific TCR breadth and depth rose.

The sequence was obtained from an adult in good health. The sample consisted of peripheral blood, taken on day 0 of AZD1222 vaccination.

The CDR3 loop reads CASSITGTNEQYF. CDR3 DNA sequence: TGTGCCAGTAGTATAACCGGGACAAATGAGCAGTACTTC. The chain is built from TRBV19 and TRBJ2-7; a weak D match, TRBD1 (6 bases). CDR1 is LNHDA and CDR2 is SQIVND in the germline V gene (reference sequence). The V end lost 2 bases, the J end lost 7 bases, and 12 bases lay between the germline ends. This CDR3 contains 13 residues.